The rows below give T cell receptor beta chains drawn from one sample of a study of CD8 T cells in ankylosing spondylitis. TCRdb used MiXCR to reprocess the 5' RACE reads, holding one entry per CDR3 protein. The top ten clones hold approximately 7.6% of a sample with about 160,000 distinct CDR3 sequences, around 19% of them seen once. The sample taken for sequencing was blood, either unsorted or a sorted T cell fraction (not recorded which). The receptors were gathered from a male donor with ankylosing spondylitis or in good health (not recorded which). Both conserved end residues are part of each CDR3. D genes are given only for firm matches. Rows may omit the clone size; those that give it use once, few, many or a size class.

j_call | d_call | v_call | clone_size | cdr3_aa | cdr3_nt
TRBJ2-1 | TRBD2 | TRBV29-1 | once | CSVQELAGGGEQFF | TGCAGCGTTCAGGAACTAGCGGGAGGTGGTGAGCAGTTCTTC
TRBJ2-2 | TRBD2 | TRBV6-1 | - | CASRARLAGVSGELFF | TGTGCCAGCAGAGCACGACTAGCGGGAGTTTCCGGGGAGCTGTTTTTT
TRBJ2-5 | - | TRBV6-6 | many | CASSVFTGETQYF | TGTGCCAGCTCGGTCTTCACCGGGGAGACCCAGTACTTC
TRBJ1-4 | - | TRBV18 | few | CASSPSARDGGEKLFF | TGTGCCAGCTCTCCTTCGGCCAGGGACGGCGGTGAAAAACTGTTTTTT
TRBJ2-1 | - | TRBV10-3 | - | CATGVNEQFF | TGTGCCACCGGGGTGAATGAGCAGTTCTTC
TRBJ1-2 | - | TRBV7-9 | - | CASSLGDYGYTF | TGTGCCAGCAGCTTAGGTGATTATGGCTACACCTTC
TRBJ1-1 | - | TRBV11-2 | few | CASSLDRQSRFTEAFF | TGTGCCAGCAGCTTAGACAGACAGTCGCGCTTCACTGAAGCTTTCTTT
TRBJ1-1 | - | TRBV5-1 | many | CASSLGSGRNTEAFF | TGCGCCAGCAGCTTGGGGAGCGGCCGAAACACTGAAGCTTTCTTT
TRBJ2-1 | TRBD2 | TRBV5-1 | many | CASSLSASGTRNEQFF | TGCGCCAGCAGCTTGTCGGCTAGCGGGACTCGGAATGAGCAGTTCTTC
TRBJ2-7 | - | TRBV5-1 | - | CASSLEAGEFYEQYF | TGCGCCAGCAGCTTGGAGGCAGGGGAATTCTACGAGCAGTACTTC
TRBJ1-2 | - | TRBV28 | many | CASSLTPSPNYGYTF | TGTGCCAGCAGTTTGACCCCTTCGCCTAACTATGGCTACACCTTC
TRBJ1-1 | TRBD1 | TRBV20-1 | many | CSARPQGAGGEAFF | TGCAGTGCGCGACCACAGGGGGCGGGTGGGGAAGCTTTCTTT
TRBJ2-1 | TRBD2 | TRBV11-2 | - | CASSSAGAPYNEQFF | TGTGCCAGCAGCTCAGCGGGAGCGCCCTACAATGAGCAGTTCTTC
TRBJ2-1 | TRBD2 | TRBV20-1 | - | CCARDPRTSADNEQFF | TGCTGTGCTAGAGATCCCCGGACTAGCGCTGACAATGAGCAGTTCTTC
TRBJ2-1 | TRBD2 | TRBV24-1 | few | CATKAGGNNEQFF | TGTGCCACCAAGGCGGGAGGTAACAATGAGCAGTTCTTC
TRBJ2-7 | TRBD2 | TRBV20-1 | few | CSARAGGPHEQYF | TGCAGTGCTAGAGCGGGAGGGCCCCACGAGCAGTACTTC
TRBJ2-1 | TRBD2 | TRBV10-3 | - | CAISGDSGASSYNEQFF | TGTGCCATCAGTGGGGATAGCGGGGCAAGCTCCTACAATGAGCAGTTCTTC
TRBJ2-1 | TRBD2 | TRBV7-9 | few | CASSFGLAGVYNEQFF | TGTGCCAGCAGCTTTGGGTTAGCGGGAGTATACAATGAGCAGTTCTTC
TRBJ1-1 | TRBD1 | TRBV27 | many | CASGSRTGKNTEAFF | TGTGCCAGCGGGTCGCGGACAGGGAAGAACACTGAAGCTTTCTTT
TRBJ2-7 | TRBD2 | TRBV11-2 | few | CASSNISSGRVPAQYF | TGTGCCAGCAGCAATATAAGTAGCGGGAGGGTTCCGGCGCAGTACTTC
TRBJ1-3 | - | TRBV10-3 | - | CAISDPGVGGNTIYF | TGTGCCATCAGTGACCCGGGGGTCGGAGGAAACACCATATATTTT
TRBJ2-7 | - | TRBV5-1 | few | CASSPLQADPAYEQYF | TGCGCCAGCAGCCCCCTTCAAGCGGACCCAGCCTACGAGCAGTACTTC
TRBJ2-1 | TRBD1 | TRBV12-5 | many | CASGSGGAGVNEQFF | TGTGCTAGTGGTTCAGGGGGCGCCGGGGTCAATGAGCAGTTCTTC
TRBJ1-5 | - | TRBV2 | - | CASSGLEGVQPQHF | TGTGCCAGCAGCGGGCTGGAAGGAGTCCAGCCCCAGCATTTT
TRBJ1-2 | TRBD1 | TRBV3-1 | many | CASSQHRDRVDGYTF | TGTGCCAGCAGCCAACACCGGGACAGGGTCGATGGCTACACCTTC
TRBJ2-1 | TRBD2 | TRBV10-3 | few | CAISGEGGRTYSEQFF | TGTGCCATCAGTGGGGAGGGAGGGAGGACCTACAGTGAGCAGTTCTTC
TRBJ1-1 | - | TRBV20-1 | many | CSARIPGRVNTEAFF | TGCAGTGCTAGAATCCCGGGTCGAGTGAACACTGAAGCTTTCTTT
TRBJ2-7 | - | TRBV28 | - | CASRSYWGLAYEQYF | TGTGCCAGCAGATCCTATTGGGGGCTCGCCTACGAGCAGTACTTC
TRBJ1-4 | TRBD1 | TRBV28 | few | CASSSVRGRSEKLFF | TGTGCCAGCAGTTCGGTCAGGGGGCGAAGTGAAAAACTGTTTTTT
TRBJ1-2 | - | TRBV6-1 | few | CASSEAYPTLNYGYTF | TGTGCCAGCAGTGAAGCGTACCCAACCCTTAACTATGGCTACACCTTC
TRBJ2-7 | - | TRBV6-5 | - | CASSKPPGADRYF | TGTGCCAGCAGTAAACCGCCAGGGGCAGATCGGTACTTC
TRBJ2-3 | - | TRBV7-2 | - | CASSLVPLATDTQYF | TGTGCCAGCAGCTTGGTGCCCCTAGCCACAGATACGCAGTATTTT
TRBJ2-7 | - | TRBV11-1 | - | CASSPEPLEQYF | TGTGCCAGCAGCCCAGAACCTCTCGAGCAGTACTTC
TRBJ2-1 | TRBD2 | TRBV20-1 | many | CSARALSTSGSSYNEQFF | TGCAGTGCTAGAGCGTTATCCACTAGCGGGAGCTCCTACAATGAGCAGTTCTTC
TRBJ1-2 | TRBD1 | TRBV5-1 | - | CASSSRDRDGYTF | TGCGCCAGCAGCTCCCGGGACAGGGATGGCTACACCTTC
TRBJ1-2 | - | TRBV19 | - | CASSMAAGYGYTF | TGTGCCAGTAGTATGGCGGCAGGCTATGGCTACACCTTC
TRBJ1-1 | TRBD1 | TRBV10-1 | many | CASSQDRLTAEAFF | TGCGCCAGCAGTCAGGACAGGCTGACGGCTGAAGCTTTCTTT
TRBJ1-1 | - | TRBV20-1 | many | CSARGWIHTEAFF | TGCAGTGCTAGAGGCTGGATCCACACTGAAGCTTTCTTT
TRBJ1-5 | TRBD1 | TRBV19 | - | CASSIDMTGVEIYNQPQHF | TGTGCCAGTAGTATAGACATGACAGGGGTGGAGATCTACAATCAGCCCCAGCATTTT
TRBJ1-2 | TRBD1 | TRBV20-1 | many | CSALETGVAYGYTF | TGCAGTGCCCTTGAGACAGGGGTGGCCTATGGCTACACCTTC
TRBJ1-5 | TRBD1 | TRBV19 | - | CASSWDSERGQPQHF | TGTGCCAGTAGTTGGGACAGTGAACGTGGTCAGCCCCAGCATTTT
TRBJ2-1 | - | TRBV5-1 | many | CASSLGNEQFF | TGCGCCAGCAGCTTAGGGAATGAGCAGTTCTTC
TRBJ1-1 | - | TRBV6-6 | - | CASRYDGTTEAFF | TGTGCCAGCAGGTACGATGGGACCACTGAAGCTTTCTTT
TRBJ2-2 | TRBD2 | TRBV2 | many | CASGDREVTGELFF | TGTGCCAGCGGGGATCGGGAGGTAACCGGGGAGCTGTTTTTT
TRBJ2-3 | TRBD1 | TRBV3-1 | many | CASSPLGQGTQYF | TGTGCCAGCAGCCCCTTAGGACAGGGTACGCAGTATTTT
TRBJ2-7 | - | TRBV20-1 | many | CSARDPFSRDAQYF | TGCAGTGCTAGAGATCCCTTCAGTCGGGACGCGCAGTACTTC
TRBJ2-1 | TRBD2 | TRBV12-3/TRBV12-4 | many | CASSFGLADNEQFF | TGTGCCAGCAGTTTTGGCCTAGCGGACAATGAGCAGTTCTTC
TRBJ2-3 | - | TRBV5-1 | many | CASSFGGEGGTDTQYF | TGCGCCAGCAGCTTCGGCGGAGAGGGGGGCACAGATACGCAGTATTTT
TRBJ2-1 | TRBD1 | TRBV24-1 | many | CATSMTGSSSYNEQFF | TGTGCCACCAGTATGACAGGGTCAAGCTCCTACAATGAGCAGTTCTTC
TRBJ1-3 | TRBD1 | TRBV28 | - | CASSSTGTGNTIYF | TGTGCCAGCAGTTCGACAGGGACTGGAAACACCATATATTTT
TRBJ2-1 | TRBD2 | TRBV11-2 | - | CASSLVGAGGASYNEQFF | TGTGCCAGCAGCTTAGTAGGGGCGGGAGGAGCCTCCTACAATGAGCAGTTCTTC
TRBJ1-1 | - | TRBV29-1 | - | CSVEVGLDTEAFF | TGCAGCGTTGAAGTGGGTCTCGACACTGAAGCTTTCTTT
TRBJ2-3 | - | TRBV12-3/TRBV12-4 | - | CASSFWGGADTQYF | TGTGCCAGCAGTTTTTGGGGTGGCGCAGATACGCAGTATTTT
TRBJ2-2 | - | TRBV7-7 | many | CASSLKNTGELFF | TGTGCCAGCAGTTTAAAGAACACCGGGGAGCTGTTTTTT